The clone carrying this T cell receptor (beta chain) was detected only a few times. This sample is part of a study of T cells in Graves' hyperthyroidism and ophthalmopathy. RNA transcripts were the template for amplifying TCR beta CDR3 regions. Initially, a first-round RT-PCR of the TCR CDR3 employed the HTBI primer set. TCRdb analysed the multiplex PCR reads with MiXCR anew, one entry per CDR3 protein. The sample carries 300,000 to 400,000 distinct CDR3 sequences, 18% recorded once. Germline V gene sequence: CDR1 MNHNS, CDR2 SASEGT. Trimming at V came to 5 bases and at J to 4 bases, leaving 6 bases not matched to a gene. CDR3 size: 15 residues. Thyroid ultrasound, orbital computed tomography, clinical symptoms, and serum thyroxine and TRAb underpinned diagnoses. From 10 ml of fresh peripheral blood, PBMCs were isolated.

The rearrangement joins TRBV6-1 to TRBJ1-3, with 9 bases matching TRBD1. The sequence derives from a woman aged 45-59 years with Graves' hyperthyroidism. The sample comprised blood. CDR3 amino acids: CASSSYRGPGNTIYF. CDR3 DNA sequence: TGTGCCAGCAGTTCTTACAGGGGGCCAGGAAACACCATATATTTT.